These 4 T cell receptor beta chains were sequenced from one sample in a study of CD8+ T cells in alopecia areata (dated by TCRdb to 2016 to 2019). This specimen's treatment or condition label, per the study, means: oral pan-JAK inhibitor, 5-10 mg twice daily. The library relied on the immunoSEQ multiplex PCR assay. For TCR sequencing, RNA was extracted from every sample and reverse transcribed into cDNA to serve as template. TCRdb provides this immuneACCESS table in a form limited to in-frame rearrangements. Some clones are lacking; in checked studies, under half of them reflect an unresolved V gene, and why the rest are absent is not known. The sample records about 170,000 clones, around 58% of which are singletons. The ten top clones hold roughly 16% of the sample. The sample consisted of CD4+ T cells sorted from blood, taken between weeks 55 and 70, from a patient treated with tofacitinib. The receptors here all came from a human donor with alopecia areata.

This clone was seen a few times. V is TRBV7-2 and J is TRBJ2-2; 7 positions agree with TRBD2. Germline CDR1 reads SGHTA; CDR2 reads FQGNSA. The CDR3 runs 16 residues. V lost 1 base to trimming and J lost 5 bases; unmatched junction nucleotides: 7. CDR3 DNA: TGTGCCAGCAGCTTAGTGGCAGGGAGGGCAACCGGGGAGCTGTTTTTT. Protein product: CASSLVAGRATGELFF. Full variable domain (missing parts from reference TRBV7-2 and TRBJ2-2): GAGVSQSPSNKVTEKGKDVELRCDPISGHTALYWYRQSLGQGLEFLIYFQGNSAPDKSGLPSDRFSAERTGGSVSTLTIQRTQQEDSAVYLCASSLVAGRATGELFFGEGSRLTVL.

This clone was picked up one time. The chain uses TRBV18 and TRBJ2-5, with 7 bases lining up with TRBD1. Per the germline V gene, CDR1 is KGHSH and CDR2 is LQKENI. V lost 4 bases to trimming and J lost 2 bases; unmatched junction nucleotides: 4. The CDR3 consists of 14 residues. This CDR3 is CASSLTRGQETQYF. CDR3 DNA sequence: TGTGCCAGCTCACTGACCAGGGGGCAAGAGACCCAGTACTTC.

V usage is TRBV10-3 and J usage is TRBJ2-7; 8 nucleotides line up with TRBD1. This CDR3 region has 16 residues. Germline V gene lookup returns CDR1 ENHRY and CDR2 SYGVKD. Unmatched junction bases numbered 13, after V lost 0 bases and J lost 9 bases. CDR3 protein: CAISESGPGQGFWQYF. The CDR3, as DNA: TGTGCCATCAGTGAGTCAGGCCCCGGACAGGGATTTTGGCAGTACTTC.

The V and J genes are TRBV6-1 and TRBJ2-7; a weak D match, TRBD1 (6 bases). The ends were cut back, 1 base at V and 3 bases at J, with 10 bases in the middle. The length of the CDR3 is 14 residues. Germline CDR1 MNHNS, CDR2 SASEGT. The CDR3 DNA sequence: TGTGCCAGCAGTGAAGACAGGGTTATCTACGAGCAGTACTTC. It codes for CASSEDRVIYEQYF.